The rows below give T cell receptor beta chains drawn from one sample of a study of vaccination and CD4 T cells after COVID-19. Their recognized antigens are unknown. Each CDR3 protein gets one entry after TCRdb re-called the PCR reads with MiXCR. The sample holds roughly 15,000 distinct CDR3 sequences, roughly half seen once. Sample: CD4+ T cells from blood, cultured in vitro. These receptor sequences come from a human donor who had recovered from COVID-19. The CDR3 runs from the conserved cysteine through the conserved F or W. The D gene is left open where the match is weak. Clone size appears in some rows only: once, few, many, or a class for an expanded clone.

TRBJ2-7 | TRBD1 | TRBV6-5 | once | CASSYRDRGRREQYF | TGTGCCAGCAGTTACCGGGACAGGGGGCGAAGGGAGCAGTACTTC
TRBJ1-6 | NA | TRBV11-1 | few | CASSHDSQNYNSPLHF | TGTGCCAGCAGCCACGATAGCCAGAATTATAATTCGCCCCTCCACTTT
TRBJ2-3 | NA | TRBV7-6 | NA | CASSFRDTQYF | TGTGCCAGCAGCTTCCGAGATACGCAGTATTTT
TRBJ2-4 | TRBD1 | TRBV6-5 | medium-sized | CASSLTTGGLAKNIQYF | TGTGCCAGCAGTTTGACGACAGGGGGCTTAGCCAAAAACATTCAGTACTTC
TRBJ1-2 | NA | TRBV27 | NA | CASSLAGRANYGYTF | TGTGCCAGCAGTTTAGCAGGGAGAGCTAACTATGGCTACACCTTC
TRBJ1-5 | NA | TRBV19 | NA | CASSIVSGRQPQHF | TGTGCCAGTAGTATAGTCTCTGGAAGACAGCCCCAGCATTTT
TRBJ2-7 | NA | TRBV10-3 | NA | CAIRTTGVSYEQYF | TGTGCCATCAGGACGACAGGAGTCTCCTACGAGCAGTACTTC
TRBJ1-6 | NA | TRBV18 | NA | CASSPLSAVNSPLHF | TGTGCCAGCTCACCACTTTCAGCAGTTAATTCACCCCTCCACTTT
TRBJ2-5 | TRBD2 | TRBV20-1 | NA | CSARKTSYPEGAQYF | TGCAGTGCAAGGAAGACTAGCTACCCTGAAGGGGCCCAGTACTTC
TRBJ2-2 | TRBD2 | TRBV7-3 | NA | CASSRSGRSGELFF | TGTGCCAGCAGTCGTAGCGGGAGATCCGGGGAGCTGTTTTTT
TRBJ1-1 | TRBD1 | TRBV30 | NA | CAWRAGTAEAFF | TGTGCCTGGAGGGCTGGGACAGCAGAAGCTTTCTTT
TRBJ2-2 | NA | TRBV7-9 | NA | CASSSEYTGELFF | TGTGCCAGCAGCTCCGAGTACACCGGGGAGCTGTTTTTT
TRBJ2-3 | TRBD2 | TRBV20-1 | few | CSARKAGGADTQYF | TGCAGTGCTAGAAAAGCGGGGGGGGCAGATACGCAGTATTTT